Reported below is one TCR beta chain. The antigen is unknown. The source of the sample is a study of CD8+ T cells in alopecia areata. The study, taken as a whole, reports: Under tofacitinib, numerous expanded lesional clonotypes remained detectable in scalp and blood. Affected scalp, especially in alopecia totalis/universalis, had a higher clonality than normal scalp did. Resident alphabeta T cells of normal skin are also sequenced in scalp samples.

Treatment here: oral pan-JAK inhibitor, 5-10 mg twice daily. V was clipped by 1 base and J by 3 bases; unmatched bases: 13. The length of the CDR3 is 18 residues. Germline V gene lookup returns CDR1 LGHNA and CDR2 YSLEER. In each case, RNA was isolated and then reverse transcribed into cDNA as the sequencing template. Assay used: immunoSEQ multiplex PCR; TCRdb lists only in-frame clones, some missing. The sample includes fewer than 350,000 clones, roughly 60% of them seen just once. The receptor comes from a human donor with alopecia areata. Sequencing used CD4+ T cells sorted from blood, obtained at week 24, from a patient treated with tofacitinib. The gene calls are TRBV4-3 and TRBJ2-7, with 9 positions matching TRBD1. The CDR3 protein is CASSQARTGDIVVYEQYF. The DNA of the CDR3 is TGCGCCAGCAGCCAAGCCAGGACAGGGGACATTGTAGTCTACGAGCAGTACTTC.